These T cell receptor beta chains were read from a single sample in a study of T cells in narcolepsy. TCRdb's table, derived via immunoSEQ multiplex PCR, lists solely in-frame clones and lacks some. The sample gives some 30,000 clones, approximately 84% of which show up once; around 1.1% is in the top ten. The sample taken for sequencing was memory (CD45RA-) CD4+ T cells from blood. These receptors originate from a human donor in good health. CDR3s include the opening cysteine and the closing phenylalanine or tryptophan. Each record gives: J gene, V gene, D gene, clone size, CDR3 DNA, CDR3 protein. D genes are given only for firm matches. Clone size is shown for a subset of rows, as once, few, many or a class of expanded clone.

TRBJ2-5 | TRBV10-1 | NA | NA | TGCGCCAGCAGTGAGTCAGGGCCGGCAGGGACCCAGTACTTC | CASSESGPAGTQYF
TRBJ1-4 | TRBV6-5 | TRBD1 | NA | TGTGCCAGCAGTCCTGACAGGGTCAAGTCAAAACTGTTTTTT | CASSPDRVKSKLFF
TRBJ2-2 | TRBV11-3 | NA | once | TGTGCCAGCAGCGTGACTAGTGGCACCGGGGAGCTGTTTTTT | CASSVTSGTGELFF
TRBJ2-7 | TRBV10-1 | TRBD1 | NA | TGCGCCAGCAGTGAGTCAGGGACAGCTTTCTCCTACGAGCAGTACTTC | CASSESGTAFSYEQYF
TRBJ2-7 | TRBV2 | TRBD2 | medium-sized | TGTGCCAGCGCCCCGGGACTAGCCTCCTACGAGCAGTACTTC | CASAPGLASYEQYF
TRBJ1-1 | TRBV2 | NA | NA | TGTGCCAGCAGTGAAAGGGGACCTACTACTGAAGCTTTCTTT | CASSERGPTTEAFF
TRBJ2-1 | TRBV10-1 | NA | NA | TGCGCCAGCAGTGCTACGCGGGGCCCGGGTGAGCAGTTCTTC | CASSATRGPGEQFF
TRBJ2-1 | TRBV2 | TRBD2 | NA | TGTGCCAGCAGTGAATGGACTAGCGCTATTGGTGAGCAGTTCTTC | CASSEWTSAIGEQFF
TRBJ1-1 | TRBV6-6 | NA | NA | TGTGCCAGCAACGAGGGTAGGGTCGAAGCTTTCTTT | CASNEGRVEAFF
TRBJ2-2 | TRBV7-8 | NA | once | TGTGCCAGCAGCTCCTACAAAAGCACCGGGGAGCTGTTTTTT | CASSSYKSTGELFF
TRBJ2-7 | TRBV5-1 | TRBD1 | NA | TGCGCCAGCAGTTCGACAGGGGGCCTCTACGAGCAGTACTTC | CASSSTGGLYEQYF
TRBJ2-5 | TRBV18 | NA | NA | TGTGCCAGCTCACAGGGCGGGTCAGAGACCCAGTACTTC | CASSQGGSETQYF
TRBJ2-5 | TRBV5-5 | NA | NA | TGTGCCAGCAGCTTGCAAGTGTCGAACAGCGGAGGACAAGAGACCCAGTACTTC | CASSLQVSNSGGQETQYF
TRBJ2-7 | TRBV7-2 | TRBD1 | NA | TGTGCCAGCAGCTCCGCCCCCAGGGGGGAGCAGTACTTC | CASSSAPRGEQYF
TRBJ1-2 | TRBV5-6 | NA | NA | TGTGCCAGCAGCTTGTATTGGACCAACGGTGGCTACACCTTC | CASSLYWTNGGYTF
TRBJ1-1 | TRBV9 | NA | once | TGTGCCAGCAGCCCAATGGGGTGGCAATTGAACACTGAAGCTTTCTTT | CASSPMGWQLNTEAFF
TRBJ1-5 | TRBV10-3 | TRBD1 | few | TGTGCCATCGGCTCGGACAGGGCTCAGCCCCAGCATTTT | CAIGSDRAQPQHF
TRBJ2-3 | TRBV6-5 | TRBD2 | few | TGTGCCAGCAGTTACCGGGGGGGCGGCACAGATACGCAGTATTTT | CASSYRGGGTDTQYF
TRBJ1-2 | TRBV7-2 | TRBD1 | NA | TGTGCCAGCAGCCCTCGGGACAGGGGGGAACCCTATGGCTACACCTTC | CASSPRDRGEPYGYTF
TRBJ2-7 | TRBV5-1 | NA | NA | TGCGCCAGCAGCGGCGCCTACGAGCAGTACTTC | CASSGAYEQYF
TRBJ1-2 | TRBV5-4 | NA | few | TGTGCCAGCACCCTCGGCAGGGATCGCGACTATGGCTACACCTTC | CASTLGRDRDYGYTF
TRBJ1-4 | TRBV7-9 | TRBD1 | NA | TGTGCCAGCAGCCACCGGGACAGGAACGAAAATCTGTTTTTT | CASSHRDRNENLFF
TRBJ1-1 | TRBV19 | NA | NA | TGTGCCAGTAGACCCCCTGGGACAAACACTGAAGCTTTCTTT | CASRPPGTNTEAFF
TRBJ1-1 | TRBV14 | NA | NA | TGTGCCAGCAGCCAAGTTGCGGGGGGAAAAACTGAAGCTTTCTTT | CASSQVAGGKTEAFF
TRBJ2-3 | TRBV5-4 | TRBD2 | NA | TGTGCCAGCAGCTTGCGGGGGGGCGGTGATACGCAGTATTTT | CASSLRGGGDTQYF
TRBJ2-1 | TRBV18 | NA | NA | TGTGCCAGCTCACCAGGGGGGCCCGGCGGTGAGCAGTTCTTC | CASSPGGPGGEQFF
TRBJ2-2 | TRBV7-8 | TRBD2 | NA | TGTGCCAGCAGCTCCTTCCTAGCGGGGGGCACCGGGGAGCTGTTTTTT | CASSSFLAGGTGELFF
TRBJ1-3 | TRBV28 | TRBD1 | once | TGTGCCAGCAGTTTTGACAGGGGGCATGGAAACACCATATATTTT | CASSFDRGHGNTIYF
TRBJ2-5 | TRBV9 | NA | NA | TGTGCCAGCAGCAAAGGACAACTGAACCAGGAGACCCAGTACTTC | CASSKGQLNQETQYF
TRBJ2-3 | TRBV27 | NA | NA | TGTGCCAGCAGTTTAACTAGTTGGAGGGGTGATACGCAGTATTTT | CASSLTSWRGDTQYF
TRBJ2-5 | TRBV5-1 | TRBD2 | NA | TGCGCCAGCAGCTTGGCGGGGGGGCAAGAGACCCAGTACTTC | CASSLAGGQETQYF
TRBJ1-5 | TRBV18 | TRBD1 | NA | TGTGCCAGCTCGCCGGACAGGGGTCAGCCCCAGCATTTT | CASSPDRGQPQHF
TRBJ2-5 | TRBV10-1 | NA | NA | TGCGCCAGCAGTGACCGAGAGACCCAGTACTTC | CASSDRETQYF
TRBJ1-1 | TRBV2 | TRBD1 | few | TGTGCCAGCAGTCAGGGGGAGGGAACTGAAGCTTTCTTT | CASSQGEGTEAFF
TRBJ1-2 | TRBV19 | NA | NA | TGTGCCAGTAGGGTCAGGGCTAACTATGGCTACACCTTC | CASRVRANYGYTF
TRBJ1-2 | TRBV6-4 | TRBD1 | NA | TGTGCCAGCAGTGAAAGGGCAGGGGGGACTTATGGCTACACCTTC | CASSERAGGTYGYTF
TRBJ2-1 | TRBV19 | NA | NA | TGTGCCAGTATCCACAGGTCCCCGGCGGGGAAATACAATGAGCAGTTCTTC | CASIHRSPAGKYNEQFF
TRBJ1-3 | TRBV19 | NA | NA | TGTGCCAGTGATGAACAGGGTTTGGGAAACACCATATATTTT | CASDEQGLGNTIYF
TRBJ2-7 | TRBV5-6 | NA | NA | TGTGCCAGCAGGCAGCGGAACAGGGCCTACGAGCAGTACTTC | CASRQRNRAYEQYF
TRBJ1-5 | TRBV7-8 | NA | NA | TGTGCCAGCAGCTTAGCACCCAGGGTGGGGGGCAATCAGCCCCAGCATTTT | CASSLAPRVGGNQPQHF
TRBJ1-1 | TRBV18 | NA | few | TGTGCCAGCTCACCACCCGGCGGGGGCGCGACAGCTTTCTTT | CASSPPGGGATAFF
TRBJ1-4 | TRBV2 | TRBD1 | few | TGTGCCAGCAGTGGCGGGACAGGGGAGGAAAAACTGTTTTTT | CASSGGTGEEKLFF
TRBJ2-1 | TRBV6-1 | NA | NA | TGTGCCAGCAGTGAAGCGCTAGGAAGGTGGGACAATGAGCAGTTCTTC | CASSEALGRWDNEQFF
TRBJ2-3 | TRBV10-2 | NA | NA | TGCGCCAGCAGTGAGATCCCTAGCTCTGGCCTCACAGATACGCAGTATTTT | CASSEIPSSGLTDTQYF
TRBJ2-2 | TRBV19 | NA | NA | TGTGCCAGTAGTACGACAGGACCAGGGGCCGGGGAGCTGTTTTTT | CASSTTGPGAGELFF
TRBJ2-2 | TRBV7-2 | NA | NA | TGTGCCAGCAGCGGCAACCGGGGCGGGGAGCTGTTTTTT | CASSGNRGGELFF
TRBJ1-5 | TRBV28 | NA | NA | TGTGCCAGCAGTTTAAGGGACCAGGGCAGGCCCCAGCATTTT | CASSLRDQGRPQHF
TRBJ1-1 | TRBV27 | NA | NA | TGTGCCAGCACCCTGACCCCGACGGGGAACACTGAAGCTTTCTTT | CASTLTPTGNTEAFF
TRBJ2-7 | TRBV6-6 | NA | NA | TGTGCCAGCAGCTTCACAGGGAGCTCCTACGAGCAGTACTTC | CASSFTGSSYEQYF
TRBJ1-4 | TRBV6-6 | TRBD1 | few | TGTGCCAGCAGTCATAGGACAGGGGGAGAAAAACTGTTTTTT | CASSHRTGGEKLFF
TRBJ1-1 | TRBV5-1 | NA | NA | TGCGCCAGCAGCTTCCGGGGACTTGGGGGCTGGGACACTGAAGCTTTCTTT | CASSFRGLGGWDTEAFF